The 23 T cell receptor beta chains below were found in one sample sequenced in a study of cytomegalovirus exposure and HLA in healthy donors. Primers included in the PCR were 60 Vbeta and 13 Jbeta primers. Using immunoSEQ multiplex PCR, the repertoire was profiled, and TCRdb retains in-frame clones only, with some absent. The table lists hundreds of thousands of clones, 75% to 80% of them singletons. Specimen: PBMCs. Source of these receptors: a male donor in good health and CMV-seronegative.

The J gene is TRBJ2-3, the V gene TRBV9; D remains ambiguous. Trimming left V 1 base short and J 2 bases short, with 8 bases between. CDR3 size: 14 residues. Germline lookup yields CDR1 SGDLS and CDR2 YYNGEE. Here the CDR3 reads CASSVFGSTDTQYF. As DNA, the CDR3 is TGTGCCAGCAGCGTATTCGGGTCCACAGATACGCAGTATTTT.

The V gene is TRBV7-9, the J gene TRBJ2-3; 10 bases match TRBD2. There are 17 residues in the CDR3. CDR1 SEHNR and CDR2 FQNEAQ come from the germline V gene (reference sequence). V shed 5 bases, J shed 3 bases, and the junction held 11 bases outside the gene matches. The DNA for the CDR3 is TGTGCCAGCAGCCGTCTTCTAGCGGGAGTAGCGACAGATACGCAGTATTTT. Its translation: CASSRLLAGVATDTQYF.

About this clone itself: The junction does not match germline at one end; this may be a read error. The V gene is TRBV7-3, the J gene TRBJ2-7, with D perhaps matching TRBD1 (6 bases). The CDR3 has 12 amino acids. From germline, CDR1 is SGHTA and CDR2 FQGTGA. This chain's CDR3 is CSSSSTGYEQYF. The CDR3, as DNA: TGTTCCAGCAGCTCGACAGGCTACGAGCAGTACTTC.

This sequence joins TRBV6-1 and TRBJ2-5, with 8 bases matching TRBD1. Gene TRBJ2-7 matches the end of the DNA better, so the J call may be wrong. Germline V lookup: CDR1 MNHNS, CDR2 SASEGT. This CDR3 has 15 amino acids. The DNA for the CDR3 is TGTGCCAGCAGTGAAGGGGGCCAGGGGGCCGACGAGCAGTACTTC. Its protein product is CASSEGGQGADEQYF.

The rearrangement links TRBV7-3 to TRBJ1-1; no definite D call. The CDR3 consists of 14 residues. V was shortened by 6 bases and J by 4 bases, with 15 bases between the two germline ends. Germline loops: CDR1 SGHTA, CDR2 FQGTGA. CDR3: CASRKTSGSTEAFF. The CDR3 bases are TGTGCCAGCAGAAAAACTTCCGGGTCCACTGAAGCTTTCTTT.

The CDR3 bases are TGTGCCAGCAGCGCGACGCAGGGGCGCTCCTACGAGCAGTACTTC. This gives the protein CASSATQGRSYEQYF. The chain employs TRBV7-9 and TRBJ2-7; D is possibly TRBD1 (6 bases). Trimming removed 5 bases at V and 0 bases at J, with 14 bases between. CDR1 and CDR2 (germline): SEHNR, FQNEAQ (reference sequence). This CDR3 is 15 amino acids long.

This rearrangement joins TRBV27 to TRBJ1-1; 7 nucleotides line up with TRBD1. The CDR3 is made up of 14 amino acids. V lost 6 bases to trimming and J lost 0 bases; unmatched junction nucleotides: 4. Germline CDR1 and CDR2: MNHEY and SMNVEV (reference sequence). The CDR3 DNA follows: TGTGCCAGCAGCATCAGGGGGATGAACACTGAAGCTTTCTTT. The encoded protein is CASSIRGMNTEAFF.

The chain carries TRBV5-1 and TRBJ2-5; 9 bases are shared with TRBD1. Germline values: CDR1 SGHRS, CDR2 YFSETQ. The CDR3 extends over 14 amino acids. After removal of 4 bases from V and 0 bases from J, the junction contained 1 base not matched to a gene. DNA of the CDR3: TGCGCCAGCAGCGGGACAGGGTACCAAGAGACCCAGTACTTC. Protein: CASSGTGYQETQYF. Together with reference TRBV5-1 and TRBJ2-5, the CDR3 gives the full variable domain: KAGVTQTPRYLIKTRGQQVTLSCSPISGHRSVSWYQQTPGQGLQFLFEYFSETQRNKGNFPGRFSGRQFSNSRSEMNVSTLELGDSALYLCASSGTGYQETQYFGPGTRLLVL.

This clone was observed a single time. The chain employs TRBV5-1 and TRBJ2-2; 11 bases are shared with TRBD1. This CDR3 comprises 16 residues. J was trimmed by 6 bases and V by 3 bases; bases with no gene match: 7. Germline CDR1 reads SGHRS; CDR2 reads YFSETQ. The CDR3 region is CASSSRTGGNAGELFF. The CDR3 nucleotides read TGCGCCAGCAGCTCGAGGACAGGGGGCAACGCCGGGGAGCTGTTTTTT.

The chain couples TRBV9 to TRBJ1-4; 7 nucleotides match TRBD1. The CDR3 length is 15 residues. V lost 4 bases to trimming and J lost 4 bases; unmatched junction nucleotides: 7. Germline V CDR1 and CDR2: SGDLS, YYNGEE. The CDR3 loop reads CASSYSGTVNEKLFF. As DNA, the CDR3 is TGTGCCAGCAGCTATTCCGGGACAGTTAATGAAAAACTGTTTTTT.

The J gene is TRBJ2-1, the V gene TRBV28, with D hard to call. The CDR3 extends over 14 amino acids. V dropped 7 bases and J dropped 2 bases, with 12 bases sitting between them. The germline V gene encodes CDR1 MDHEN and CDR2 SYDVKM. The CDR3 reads CASKRRSPYNEQFF. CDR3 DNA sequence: TGTGCCAGCAAAAGGAGATCTCCCTACAATGAGCAGTTCTTC.

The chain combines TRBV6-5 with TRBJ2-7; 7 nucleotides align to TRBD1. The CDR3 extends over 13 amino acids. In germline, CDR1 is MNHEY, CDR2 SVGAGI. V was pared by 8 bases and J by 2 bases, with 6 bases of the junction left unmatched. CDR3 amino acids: CASSGTATYEQYF. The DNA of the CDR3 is TGTGCCAGCTCCGGGACAGCTACCTACGAGCAGTACTTC.

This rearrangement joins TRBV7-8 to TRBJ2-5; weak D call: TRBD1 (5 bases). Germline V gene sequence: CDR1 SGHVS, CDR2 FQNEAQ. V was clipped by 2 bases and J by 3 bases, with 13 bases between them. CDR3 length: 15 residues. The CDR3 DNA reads TGTGCCAGCAGCTTATACACAGGCCTCAAAGAGACCCAGTACTTC. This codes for CASSLYTGLKETQYF.

As DNA, the CDR3 is TGTGCCAGCAGCCAAGATGGGGCCCCCGGCCAGCCCCAGCATTTT. It translates to CASSQDGAPGQPQHF. The rearrangement links TRBV4-2 to TRBJ1-5, with TRBD1 as a possible D gene (5 bases). CDR1 LGHNA and CDR2 YNFKEQ come from the germline V gene. The CDR3 contains 15 residues. V was shortened by 0 bases and J by 7 bases, with 13 bases between the two germline ends.

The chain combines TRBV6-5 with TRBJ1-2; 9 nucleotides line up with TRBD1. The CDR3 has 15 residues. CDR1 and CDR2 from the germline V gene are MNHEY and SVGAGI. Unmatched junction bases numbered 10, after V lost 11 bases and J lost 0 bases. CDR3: CAPLMGQGTNYGYTF. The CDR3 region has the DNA TGTGCCCCCTTAATGGGACAGGGAACTAACTATGGCTACACCTTC.

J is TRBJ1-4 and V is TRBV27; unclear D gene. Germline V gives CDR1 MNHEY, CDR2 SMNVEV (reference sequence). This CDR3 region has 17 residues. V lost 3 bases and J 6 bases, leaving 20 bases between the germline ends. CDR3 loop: CASSFTGLGRRDEKLFF. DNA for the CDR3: TGTGCCAGCAGTTTCACCGGTTTGGGGAGGCGGGATGAAAAACTGTTTTTT.

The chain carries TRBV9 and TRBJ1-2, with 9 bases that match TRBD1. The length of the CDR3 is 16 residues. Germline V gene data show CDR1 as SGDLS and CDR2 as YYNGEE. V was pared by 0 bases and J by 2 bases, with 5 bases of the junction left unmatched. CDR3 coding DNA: TGTGCCAGCAGCGTAGCAACAGGGGGCCCCAACTATGGCTACACCTTC. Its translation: CASSVATGGPNYGYTF. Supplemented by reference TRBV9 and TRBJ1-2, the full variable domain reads DSGVTQTPKHLITATGQRVTLRCSPRSGDLSVYWYQQSLDQGLQFLIQYYNGEERAKGNILERFSAQQFPDLHSELNLSSLELGDSALYFCASSVATGGPNYGYTFGSGTRLTVV.

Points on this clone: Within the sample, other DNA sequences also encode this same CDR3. The CDR3 spells CASSPGAGANQPQHF. The CDR3 nucleotides are TGTGCCAGCAGCCCCGGGGCAGGGGCTAATCAGCCCCAGCATTTT. The rearrangement joins TRBV27 to TRBJ1-5; D might be TRBD1 (6 bases). Germline V gene sequence: CDR1 MNHEY, CDR2 SMNVEV (reference sequence). The CDR3 runs 15 residues. Trimming shortened V by 6 bases and J by 4 bases, and 16 bases separated the two germline ends.

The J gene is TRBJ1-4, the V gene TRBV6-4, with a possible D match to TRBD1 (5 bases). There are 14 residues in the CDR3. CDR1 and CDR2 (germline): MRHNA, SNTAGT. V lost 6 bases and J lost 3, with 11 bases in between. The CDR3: CASSPTESNEKLFF. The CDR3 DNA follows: TGTGCCAGCAGCCCGACAGAGTCTAATGAAAAACTGTTTTTT.

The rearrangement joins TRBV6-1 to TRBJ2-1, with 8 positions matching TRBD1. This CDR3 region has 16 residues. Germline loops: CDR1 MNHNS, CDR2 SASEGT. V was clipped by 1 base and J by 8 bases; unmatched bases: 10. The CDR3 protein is CASSEDRTGILDEQFF. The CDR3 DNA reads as TGTGCCAGCAGTGAAGACAGGACAGGGATACTCGATGAGCAGTTCTTC.

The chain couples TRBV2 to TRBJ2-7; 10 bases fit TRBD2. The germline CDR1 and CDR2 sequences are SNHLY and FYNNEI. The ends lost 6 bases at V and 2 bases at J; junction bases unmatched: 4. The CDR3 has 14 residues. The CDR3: CASRELAGAYEQYF. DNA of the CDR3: TGTGCCAGCAGAGAGCTAGCGGGGGCCTACGAGCAGTACTTC. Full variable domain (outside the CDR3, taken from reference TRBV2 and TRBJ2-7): EPEVTQTPSHQVTQMGQEVILRCVPISNHLYFYWYRQILGQKVEFLVSFYNNEISEKSEIFDDQFSVERPDGSNFTLKIRSTKLEDSAMYFCASRELAGAYEQYFGPGTRLTVT.

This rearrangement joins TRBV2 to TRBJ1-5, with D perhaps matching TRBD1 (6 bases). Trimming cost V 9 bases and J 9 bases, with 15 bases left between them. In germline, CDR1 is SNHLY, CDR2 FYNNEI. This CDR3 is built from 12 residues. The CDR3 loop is CASGQSDVPQHF. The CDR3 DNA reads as TGTGCCAGTGGACAGTCGGATGTGCCCCAGCATTTT.

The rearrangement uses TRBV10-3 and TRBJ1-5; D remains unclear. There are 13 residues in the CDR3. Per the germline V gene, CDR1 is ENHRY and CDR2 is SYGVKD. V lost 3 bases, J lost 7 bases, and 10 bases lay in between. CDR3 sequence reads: CAISDSEGQPQHF. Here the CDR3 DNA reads TGTGCCATCAGTGACTCAGAGGGACAGCCCCAGCATTTT.